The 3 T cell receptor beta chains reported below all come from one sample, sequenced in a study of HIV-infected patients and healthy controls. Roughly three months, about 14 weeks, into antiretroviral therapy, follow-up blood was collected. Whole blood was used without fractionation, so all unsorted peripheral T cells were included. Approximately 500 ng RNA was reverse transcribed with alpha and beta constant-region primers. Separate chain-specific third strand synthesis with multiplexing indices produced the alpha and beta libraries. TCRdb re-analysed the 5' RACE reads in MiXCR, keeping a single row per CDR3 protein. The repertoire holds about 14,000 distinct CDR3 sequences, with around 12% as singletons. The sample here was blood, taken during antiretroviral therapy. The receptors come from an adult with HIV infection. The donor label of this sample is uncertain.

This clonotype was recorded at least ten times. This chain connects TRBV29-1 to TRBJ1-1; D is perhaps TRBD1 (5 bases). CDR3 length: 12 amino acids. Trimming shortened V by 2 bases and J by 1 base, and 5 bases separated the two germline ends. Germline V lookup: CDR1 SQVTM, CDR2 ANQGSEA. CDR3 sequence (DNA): TGCAGCGTTGAACAGGGGAACACTGAAGCTTTCTTT. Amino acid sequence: CSVEQGNTEAFF.

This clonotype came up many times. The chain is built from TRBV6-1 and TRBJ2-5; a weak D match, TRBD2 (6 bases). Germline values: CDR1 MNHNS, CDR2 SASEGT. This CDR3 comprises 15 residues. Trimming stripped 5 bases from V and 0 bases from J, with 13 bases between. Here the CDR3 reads CASSPIVADQETQYF. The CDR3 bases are TGTGCCAGCAGTCCCATTGTAGCGGACCAAGAGACCCAGTACTTC.

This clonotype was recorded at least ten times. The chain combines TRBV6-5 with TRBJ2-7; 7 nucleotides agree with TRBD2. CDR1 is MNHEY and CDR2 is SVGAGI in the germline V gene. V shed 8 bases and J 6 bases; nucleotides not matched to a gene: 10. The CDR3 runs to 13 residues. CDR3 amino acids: CASGRGAWAEQYF. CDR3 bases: TGTGCCAGCGGGAGGGGCGCATGGGCCGAGCAGTACTTC.